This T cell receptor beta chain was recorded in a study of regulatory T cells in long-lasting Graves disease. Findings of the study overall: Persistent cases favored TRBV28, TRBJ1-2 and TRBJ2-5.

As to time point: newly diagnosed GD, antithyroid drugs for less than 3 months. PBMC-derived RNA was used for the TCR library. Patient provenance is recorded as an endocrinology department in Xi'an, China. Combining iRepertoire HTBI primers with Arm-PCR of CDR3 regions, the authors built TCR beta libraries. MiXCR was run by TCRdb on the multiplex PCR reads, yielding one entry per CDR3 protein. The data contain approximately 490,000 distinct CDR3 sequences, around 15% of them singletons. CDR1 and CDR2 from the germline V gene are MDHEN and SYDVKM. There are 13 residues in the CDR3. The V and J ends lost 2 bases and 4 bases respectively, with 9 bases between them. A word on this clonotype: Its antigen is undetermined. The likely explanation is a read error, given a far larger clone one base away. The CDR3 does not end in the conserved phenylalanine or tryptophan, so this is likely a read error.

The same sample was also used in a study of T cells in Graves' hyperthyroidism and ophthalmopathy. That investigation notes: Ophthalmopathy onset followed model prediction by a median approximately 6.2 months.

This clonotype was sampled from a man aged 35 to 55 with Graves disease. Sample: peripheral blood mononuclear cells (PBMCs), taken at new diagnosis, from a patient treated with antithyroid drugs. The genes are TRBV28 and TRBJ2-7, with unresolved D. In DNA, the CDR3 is TGTGCCAGCAGTTTAGGGCCAGGTTACGAGCAGTACCTC. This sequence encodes CASSLGPGYEQYL.